This T cell receptor beta chain was sequenced for a study of blood T cell repertoires in COVID-19. With 5 bases removed from V and 4 bases from J, the gap between germline ends came to 13 bases. Looked up from germline, CDR1 is SGHNT and CDR2 is YENEEA. The CDR3 sequence is 14 residues long. Using immunoSEQ multiplex PCR, the repertoire was profiled, and TCRdb retains in-frame clones only, with some absent. The sample contains some 120,000 clones, around nine tenths of which appear only once. This receptor was obtained from a woman aged 80 or over with acute or convalescent COVID-19. Sequencing input: peripheral blood. The chain employs TRBV11-3 and TRBJ2-3, with D uncertain. In nucleotides, the CDR3 is TGTGCCAGCAGCCCTCACCGAGCGTCAGATACGCAGTATTTT. Translating gives CASSPHRASDTQYF.